One T cell receptor beta chain is described in this entry. This clonotype was seen at least ten times. The target of this receptor is not known. The input lacks base qualities; no much larger clone sits a single base away. CDR1 SGHAT and CDR2 FQNNGV are derived from the germline V gene. V ends up 5 bases short and J 2 bases short, with an unmatched junction base count of 10. Reading from cysteine to phenylalanine, the CDR3 counts 17 amino acids. Solely the CDR3 DNA is kept, with 51 bases framed from the first base. The entry originates in a study of Graves' ophthalmopathy and Graves' hyperthyroidism (dated by TCRdb to 2016 to 2018). Looking at the study overall: Peripheral blood was collected before any treatment was given, at the time of initial diagnosis. The study used signatures of the TCR beta repertoire to tell Graves' ophthalmopathy apart from Graves' hyperthyroidism and to predict which patients would progress to ophthalmopathy. In total, 135 blood samples were TCR-sequenced: approximately 42 ophthalmopathy, 80 or so hyperthyroidism and some 17 hyperthyroidism-to-ophthalmopathy patients. To explore V-J signatures that separate ophthalmopathy from hyperthyroidism, a discovery set of about a hundred patients was enrolled, consisting of approximately 45 with ophthalmopathy and 57 with stable hyperthyroidism. An independent validation cohort was composed of about 20 hyperthyroidism patients and roughly 16 patients who later progressed from hyperthyroidism to ophthalmopathy. In more than 5 hyperthyroidism patients, the T-cell repertoire of thyroid tissue was compared with the T-cell repertoire of blood. Following sampling, methimazole starting at 30 mg daily was administered to hyperthyroidism patients, and high-dose intravenous methylprednisolone was administered to ophthalmopathy patients. The approximately 90 discovery patients were randomly split 7:3 into training and test sets.

The full study reports these points: In cross-validation, the 13-signature model distinguished ophthalmopathy from stable hyperthyroidism with nearly 90% sensitivity and about 84% specificity, and in the test set the corresponding values were approximately 79% and 70%. Most expanded thyroid clonotypes with frequency above 0.001 were also detected in blood, suggesting blood repertoires may reflect the thyroid immune response. No statistical method was used to predetermine the sample size, and group allocation was not hidden from the investigators. In validation, the model predicted ophthalmopathy progression with about 71% sensitivity and approximately 75% specificity; approximately 12 predicted patients were CT-confirmed with GO in a median of 6.5 months.

For repertoire sequencing, TCR beta CDR3 regions were amplified from RNA transcripts. The first round was an RT-PCR using HTBI primers with the Qiagen OneStep RT-PCR kit, and this first round was followed by a second-round multiplex PCR, then size selection and purification. The libraries underwent paired-end sequencing with 100 bp reads on an Illumina HiSeq2000. The original pipeline was this. Reads were processed with SOAPnuke, discarding reads with adapters, uncalled bases, mean Phred below 15, or no exact constant-primer or identifier match. COPE v1.2.5 was used to merge the high-quality paired reads. Each unique nucleotide sequence was defined as a clonotype, and clonotypes were aligned to IMGT TRB V, D and J references with MiTCR v1.1. Analysis was restricted to V-J combinations with a frequency above 0.0001, which covered 99% to 99.2% of repertoires. For each V-J combination, a TCR clonal expansion and chaos score was defined as F50 clonal expansion divided by the chaos observed in the TCRdist matrix. Welch's t-statistics and random forest were used to reduce features to over ten V-J combinations, which were fed into a naive Bayes classifier. The Morisita-Horn index was used to measure how similar the thyroid and blood repertoires were. The public sequencing data were trimmed at Q25 with fastp and processed into clonotypes with MiXCR by TCRdb, which kept only in-frame beta chains. Rows are combined by CDR3 protein, so each entry shows the most common genes and DNA. The V and J calls here are based on TCRdb, not the publication. Recorded for this sample are about 480,000 distinct CDR3 sequences; about an eighth of them occurred a single time. The ten largest clones take up around 9.8% of the sample.

Patients with ophthalmopathy had moderately to severely active disease, with a Clinical Activity Score of 3 or more, a NOSPECS grade of 4 or more, and a disease duration of less than 3 months. Patients with other autoimmune diseases, uncontrolled infections, pregnancy or lactation were excluded. Clinical symptoms, serum thyroxine, TRAb, thyroid ultrasound and orbital computed tomography formed the basis of the diagnosis. Ficoll-Paque density gradient centrifugation was used to isolate PBMCs from around 9.1 ml of fresh peripheral blood. Trizol reagent was used to extract the total RNA, and its quality was then checked on an Agilent 2100 Bioanalyzer.

The TCR was taken from a woman aged 25 to 39 with Graves' ophthalmopathy. Donor details come from another sample of the same person, matched by shared clones. Sequencing was done on a sample of blood. Recombination linked TRBV11-2 to TRBJ2-7; TRBD2 fits 12 bases in the junction. The CDR3 region: CASSPRTSGIPPYEQYF. The DNA reads TGTGCCAGCAGCCCAAGGACTAGCGGGATCCCTCCCTACGAGCAGTACTTC.